These 17 T cell receptor beta chains originate from one sample sequenced in a study of T cells in Graves' hyperthyroidism and ophthalmopathy. RNA transcripts gave rise to amplified TCR beta CDR3 regions. HTBI primers drove first-round RT-PCR of the TCR CDR3. TCRdb re-called the multiplex PCR reads with MiXCR, one entry per CDR3 protein. The repertoire holds 700,000 or so distinct CDR3 sequences, with around 15% as singletons. Sequencing was carried out using blood. These receptors were taken from a man between 18 and 29 years old with Graves' hyperthyroidism.

The sample holds a few counts of this clonotype. The V call is TRBV28, the J call TRBJ2-7; 8 bases line up with TRBD1. Per the germline V gene, CDR1 is MDHEN and CDR2 is SYDVKM. V shed 6 bases and J 2 bases; nucleotides not matched to a gene: 6. This CDR3 has 14 residues. CDR3 loop: CASRRQGPAYEQYF. The CDR3 bases are TGTGCCAGCAGACGACAGGGGCCAGCCTACGAGCAGTACTTC.

V gene TRBV4-3 combines with J gene TRBJ2-1; the D call may be TRBD1 or TRBD2 (6 bases each). The germline V and J ends were trimmed by 1 base and 2 bases, with 9 bases remaining between them. Germline V gives CDR1 LGHNA, CDR2 YSLEER. The CDR3 extends over 15 amino acids. CDR3 in amino acids: CASSQGGATYNEQFF. CDR3 DNA sequence: TGCGCCAGCAGCCAAGGGGGGGCCACCTACAATGAGCAGTTCTTC.

V is TRBV24-1 and J is TRBJ2-1, with TRBD2 matching 8 bases. This CDR3 has 15 amino acids. V trimming: 2 bases; J trimming: 8 bases; junction bases outside the gene matches: 7. Germline CDR1 reads KGHDR; CDR2 reads SFDVKD. The CDR3 region is CATSDSGLVVDEQFF. The CDR3 bases are TGTGCCACCAGTGATTCGGGACTAGTTGTCGATGAGCAGTTCTTC.

The sample holds a few counts of this clonotype. The V gene is TRBV20-1, the J gene TRBJ2-7; D not certain. The CDR3 spans 12 residues. Germline V CDR1 and CDR2: DFQATT, SNEGSKA (reference sequence). V lost 3 bases and J 4 bases, leaving 10 bases between the germline ends. The DNA for the CDR3 is TGCAGTGCTAGTCTAACCCCTTACGAGCAGTACTTC. Translated: CSASLTPYEQYF.

This clonotype was recorded a few times. The CDR3 loop reads CASSQSNTGGSYEQYF. The CDR3 coding sequence is TGCGCCAGCAGCCAATCTAACACAGGGGGCTCCTACGAGCAGTACTTC. The chain is built from TRBV4-1 and TRBJ2-7; 8 positions match TRBD1. V dropped 2 bases and J dropped 0; count of bases not matched to a gene: 6. From germline, CDR1 is MGHRA and CDR2 YSYEKL. CDR3 size: 16 residues.

The sample holds a few counts of this clonotype. V gene TRBV3-1 combines with J gene TRBJ2-3; D gene unclear. V was clipped by 0 bases and J by 2 bases, with 6 bases between them. Per germline, CDR1 LGHDT and CDR2 YNNKEL (reference sequence). This CDR3 spans 14 amino acids. CDR3 sequence reads: CASSQDTPTDTQYF. Here the CDR3 DNA reads TGTGCCAGCAGCCAAGATACCCCCACAGATACGCAGTATTTT.

There are many counts of this clonotype. This chain uses TRBV11-2 with TRBJ2-7; 16 bases match TRBD2. Trimming removed 5 bases from V and 1 base from J; junction bases left unmatched: 2. The V gene's germline CDR1 is SGHAT and CDR2 FQNNGV. This CDR3 has 16 amino acids. The CDR3 region has the DNA TGTGCCAGCAGCCTGGGACTAGCGGGAGGGTCCTACGAGCAGTACTTC. Protein product: CASSLGLAGGSYEQYF.

This clonotype was seen more than once but under ten times. The chain combines TRBV7-2 with TRBJ2-5; possibly TRBD2 for D (6 bases). Trimming pared 2 bases from V and 4 bases from J, leaving 8 bases between. The CDR3 totals 13 residues. Germline V gene lookup returns CDR1 SGHTA and CDR2 FQGNSA. The CDR3 is CASSLSLAETQYF. CDR3 DNA sequence: TGTGCCAGCAGCTTATCACTAGCAGAGACCCAGTACTTC.

Ten or more counts support this clonotype. This chain joins TRBV5-1 and TRBJ2-7; 10 nucleotides match TRBD2. V shed 7 bases and J 0 bases; nucleotides not matched to a gene: 7. CDR1 is SGHRS and CDR2 is YFSETQ in the germline V gene. The CDR3 contains 15 residues. This CDR3 is CASRTASGSSYEQYF. For the CDR3, the DNA is TGCGCCAGCCGGACGGCTAGCGGGAGCTCCTACGAGCAGTACTTC.

The chain combines TRBV3-1 with TRBJ2-7; 8 bases are shared with TRBD2. Trimming cost V 1 base and J 0 bases; bases outside gene matches: 5. The CDR3 consists of 16 residues. Germline V gives CDR1 LGHDT, CDR2 YNNKEL (reference sequence). CDR3 residues: CASSQGAAGGSYEQYF. CDR3 nucleotide sequence: TGTGCCAGCAGCCAAGGTGCCGCGGGAGGCTCCTACGAGCAGTACTTC.

CDR3 loop: CASSLVVRQPGNGYTF. For the CDR3, the DNA is TGTGCCAGCAGCTTAGTGGTGCGTCAGCCGGGAAATGGCTACACCTTC. The chain uses TRBV7-2 and TRBJ1-2, with unresolved D. Trimming stripped 1 base from V and 6 bases from J, with 18 bases between. There are 16 residues in the CDR3. CDR1 and CDR2 from the germline V gene are SGHTA and FQGNSA.

The V call is TRBV12-5, the J call TRBJ2-2, with D perhaps TRBD1 or TRBD2 (5 bases each). CDR1 and CDR2 (germline): LGHNT, FRNRAP. V gave up 0 bases and J gave up 4 bases, with 9 bases separating them. The CDR3 length is 15 residues. CDR3 loop: CASGLVSGPTGELFF. The CDR3, as DNA: TGTGCTAGTGGTTTGGTGTCGGGGCCCACCGGGGAGCTGTTTTTT.

In its sample, this clonotype was seen a few times. CDR3 nucleotide sequence: TGTGCCAGCAGTTGGGGCCACCCAAGCAATCAGCCCCAGCATTTT. Translated, it gives CASSWGHPSNQPQHF. The rearrangement uses TRBV12-3 or TRBV12-4 and TRBJ1-5; maybe TRBD1 (5 bases). This CDR3 has 15 amino acids. Between the trimmed V and J ends, which lost 4 bases and 1 base, there was a span of 11 bases.

The rearrangement links TRBV15 to TRBJ1-2; 10 bases match TRBD1. CDR3 length: 14 residues. The V gene's germline CDR1 is LNHNV and CDR2 YYDKDF (reference sequence). Unmatched junction bases numbered 4, after V lost 5 bases and J lost 4 bases. As DNA, the CDR3 is TGTGCCACCAGCCGGGACAGGGGTGGCTATGGCTACACCTTC. This translates into CATSRDRGGYGYTF.

Points on this clonotype: The junction differs from germline at one of its ends, possibly a read error. The V call is TRBV7-9, the J call TRBJ2-7; D may correspond to TRBD1 or TRBD2 (5 bases each). The CDR3 spans 14 residues. CDR1 and CDR2 (germline): SEHNR, FQNEAQ (reference sequence). Written as DNA, the CDR3 is TGTGCCAGCAGCCCGGGGCAGAGCTCCTACGAGCGGTACTTC. This gives the protein CASSPGQSSYERYF.

Comment on this clonotype: Relative to the germline gene, one junction end is altered; a read error may explain this. V and J are TRBV20-1 and TRBJ1-3; 7 bases are a match to TRBD1. In germline, CDR1 is DFQATT, CDR2 SNEGSKA (reference sequence). The CDR3 loop spans 12 amino acids. The CDR3 sequence is CSAGDRASNPHF. The CDR3 DNA reads as TGCAGTGCTGGAGACAGGGCCTCAAACCCCCATTTT.

In this sample, this clonotype turned up many times. J is TRBJ2-1 and V is TRBV9, with 9 nucleotides matching TRBD2. Germline V CDR1 and CDR2: SGDLS, YYNGEE. This CDR3 is 16 amino acids long. With 4 bases clipped from V and 3 bases from J, the junction kept 8 bases outside the gene matches. The CDR3 DNA reads as TGTGCCAGCAGCCCGGGGACTAGCCAAGTCTACAATGAGCAGTTCTTC. As protein: CASSPGTSQVYNEQFF.